This T cell receptor beta chain was sequenced for a study of OX40 agonist ivuxolimab in advanced cancers. Sequenced by immunoSEQ multiplex PCR; TCRdb stores in-frame clones only, minus some. The sample has tens of thousands of clones, under 90% seen once. Germline V gene sequence: CDR1 SGHVS, CDR2 FQNEAQ. The CDR3 totals 15 residues. The trim removed 5 bases at V and 4 bases at J, leaving 9 bases unmatched. The source of this sequence is an adult with an advanced solid tumor such as melanoma, head and neck, liver or kidney cancer. V is TRBV7-8 and J is TRBJ2-5; 8 bases agree with TRBD1. Source: CD4+ or CD8+ T cells sorted from blood, taken in a trial of the OX40 agonist ivuxolimab. The CDR3 coding sequence is TGTGCCAGCAGCCACCGGACAGGGTTGGGAGAGACCCAGTACTTC. Translation: CASSHRTGLGETQYF.